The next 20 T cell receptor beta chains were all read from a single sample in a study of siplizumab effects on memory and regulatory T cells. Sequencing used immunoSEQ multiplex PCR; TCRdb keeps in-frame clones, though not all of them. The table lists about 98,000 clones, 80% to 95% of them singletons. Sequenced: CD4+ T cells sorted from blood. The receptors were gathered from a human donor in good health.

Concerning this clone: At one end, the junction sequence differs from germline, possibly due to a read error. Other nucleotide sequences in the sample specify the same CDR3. The CDR3 region has the DNA TGTGCCAGCAGCCGGGACTCTACCGGCACTGAAGCTTTCTTT. It specifies CASSRDSTGTEAFF. The chain employs TRBV5-1 and TRBJ1-1; TRBD1 is a possible D gene (5 bases). The CDR3 extends over 14 amino acids. Per germline, CDR1 SGHRS and CDR2 YFSETQ. Full variable domain (rest looked up from reference TRBV5-1 and TRBJ1-1): KAGVTQTPRYLIKTRGQQVTLSCSPISGHRSVSWYQQTPGQGLQFLFEYFSETQRNKGNFPGRFSGRQFSNSRSEMNVSTLELGDSALYLCASSRDSTGTEAFFGQGTRLTVV.

The CDR3 DNA sequence: TGTGCCAGCACCCTCGGGGGTTCTGGAAACACCATATATTTT. This sequence encodes CASTLGGSGNTIYF. The genes are TRBV6-6 and TRBJ1-3, with D possibly matching TRBD1 (5 bases). From germline, CDR1 is MNHNY and CDR2 SVGAGI (reference sequence). V shed 7 bases and J shed 1 base, with 11 bases lying between them. This CDR3 has 14 residues.

CDR3 loop: CASSSGGPEQYF. CDR3 nucleotide sequence: TGTGCCAGTAGTTCGGGAGGCCCCGAGCAGTACTTC. The chain is built from TRBV19 and TRBJ2-7; TRBD2 matches 7 bases. Trimming removed 5 bases from V and 6 bases from J; junction bases left unmatched: 4. CDR1 is LNHDA, CDR2 SQIVND, per germline (reference sequence). The CDR3 is 12 residues long.

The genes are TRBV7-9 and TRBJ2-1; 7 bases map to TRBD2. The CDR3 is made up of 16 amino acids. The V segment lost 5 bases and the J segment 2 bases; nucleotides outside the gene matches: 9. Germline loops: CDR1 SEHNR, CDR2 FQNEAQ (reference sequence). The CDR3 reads CASSPARGGTYNEQFF. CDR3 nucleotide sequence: TGTGCCAGCAGCCCCGCACGCGGGGGAACCTACAATGAGCAGTTCTTC.

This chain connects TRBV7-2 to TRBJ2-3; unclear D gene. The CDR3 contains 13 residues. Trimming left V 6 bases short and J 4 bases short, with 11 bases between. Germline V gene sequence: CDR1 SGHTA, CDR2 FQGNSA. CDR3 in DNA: TGTGCCAGCAGTTCTATTGGCCCAGATACGCAGTATTTT. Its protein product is CASSSIGPDTQYF.

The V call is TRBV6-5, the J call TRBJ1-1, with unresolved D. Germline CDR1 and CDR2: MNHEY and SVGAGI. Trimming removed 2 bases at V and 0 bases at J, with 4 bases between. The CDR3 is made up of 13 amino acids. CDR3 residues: CASSYRMNTEAFF. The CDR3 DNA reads TGTGCCAGCAGTTACCGAATGAACACTGAAGCTTTCTTT.

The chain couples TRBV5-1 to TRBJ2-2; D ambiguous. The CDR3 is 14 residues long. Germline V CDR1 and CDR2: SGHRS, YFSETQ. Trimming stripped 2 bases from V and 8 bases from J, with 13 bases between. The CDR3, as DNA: TGCGCCAGCAGCTTCAATTCCCGTACTGGGGAGCTGTTTTTT. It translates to CASSFNSRTGELFF.

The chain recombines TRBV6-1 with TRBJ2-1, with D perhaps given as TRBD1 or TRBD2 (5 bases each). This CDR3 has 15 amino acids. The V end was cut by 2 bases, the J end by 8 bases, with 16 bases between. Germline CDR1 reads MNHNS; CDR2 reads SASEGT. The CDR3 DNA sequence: TGTGCCAGCAGTGAAATCGGGACGTTCCGCCATGAGCAGTTCTTC. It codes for CASSEIGTFRHEQFF.

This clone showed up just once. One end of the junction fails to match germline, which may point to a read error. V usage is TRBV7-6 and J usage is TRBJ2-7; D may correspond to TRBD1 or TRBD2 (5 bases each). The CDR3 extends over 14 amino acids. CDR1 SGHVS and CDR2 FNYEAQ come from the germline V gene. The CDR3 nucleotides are TGTGCCAGCAGCCAGGGACCTACTTCCTACGGGCAGTACTTC. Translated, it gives CASSQGPTSYGQYF.

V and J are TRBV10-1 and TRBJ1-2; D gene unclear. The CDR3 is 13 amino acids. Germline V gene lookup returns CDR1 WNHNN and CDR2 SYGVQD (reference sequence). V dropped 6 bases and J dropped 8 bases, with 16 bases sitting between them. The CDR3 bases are TGCGCCAGCAGCCCGACCCGCCTTGACGGCTACACCTTC. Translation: CASSPTRLDGYTF.

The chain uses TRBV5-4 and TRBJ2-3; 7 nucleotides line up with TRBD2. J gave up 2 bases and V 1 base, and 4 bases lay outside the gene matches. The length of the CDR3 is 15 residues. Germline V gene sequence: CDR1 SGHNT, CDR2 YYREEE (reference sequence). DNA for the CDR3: TGTGCCAGCAGCTTGAAGCTAGCGGACACAGATACGCAGTATTTT. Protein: CASSLKLADTDTQYF.

The CDR3, as DNA: TGTGCCATCAGTGGAGTGCAGACTGCCCCTTGGGATGGTGGCTACACCTTC. Its translation: CAISGVQTAPWDGGYTF. The genes are TRBV10-3 and TRBJ1-2, with D unresolved. The V end was cut by 4 bases, the J end by 7 bases, with 25 bases between. In germline, CDR1 is ENHRY, CDR2 SYGVKD. CDR3 size: 17 residues.

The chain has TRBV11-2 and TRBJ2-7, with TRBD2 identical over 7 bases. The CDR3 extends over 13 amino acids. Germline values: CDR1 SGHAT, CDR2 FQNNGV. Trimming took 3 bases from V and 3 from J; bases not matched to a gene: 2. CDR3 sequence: CASSFGLDYEQYF. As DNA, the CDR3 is TGTGCCAGCAGCTTCGGACTAGACTACGAGCAGTACTTC.

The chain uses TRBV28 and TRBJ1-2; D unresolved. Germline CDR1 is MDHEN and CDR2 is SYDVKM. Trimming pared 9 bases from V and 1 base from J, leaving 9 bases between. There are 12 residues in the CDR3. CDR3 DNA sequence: TGTGCCAGTTACAGTGTTAACTATGGCTACACCTTC. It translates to CASYSVNYGYTF.

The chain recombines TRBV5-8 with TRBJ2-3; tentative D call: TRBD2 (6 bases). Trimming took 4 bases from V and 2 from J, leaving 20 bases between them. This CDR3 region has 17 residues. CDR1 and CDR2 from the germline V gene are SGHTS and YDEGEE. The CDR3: CASSPGDGIVPTDTQYF. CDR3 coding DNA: TGTGCCAGCAGCCCGGGGGACGGGATAGTACCCACAGATACGCAGTATTTT.

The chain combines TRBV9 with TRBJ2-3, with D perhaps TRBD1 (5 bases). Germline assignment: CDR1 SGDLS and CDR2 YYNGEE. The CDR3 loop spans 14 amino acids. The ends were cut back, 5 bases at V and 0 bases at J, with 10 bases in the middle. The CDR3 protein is CASSSRGSTDTQYF. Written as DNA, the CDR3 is TGTGCCAGCAGTAGTAGGGGCAGCACAGATACGCAGTATTTT.

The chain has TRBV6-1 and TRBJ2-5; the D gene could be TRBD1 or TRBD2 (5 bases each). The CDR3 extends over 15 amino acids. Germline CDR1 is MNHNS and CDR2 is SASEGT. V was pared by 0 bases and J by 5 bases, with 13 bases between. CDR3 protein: CASSEARVAGETQYF. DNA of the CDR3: TGTGCCAGCAGTGAAGCCAGGGTGGCGGGTGAGACCCAGTACTTC.

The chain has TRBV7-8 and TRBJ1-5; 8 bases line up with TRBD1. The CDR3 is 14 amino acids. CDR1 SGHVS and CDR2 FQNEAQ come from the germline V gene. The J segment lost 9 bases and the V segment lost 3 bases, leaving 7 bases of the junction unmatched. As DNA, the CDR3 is TGTGCCAGCAGCTTGAGACAGGGGATGCGGCCCCAGCATTTT. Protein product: CASSLRQGMRPQHF.

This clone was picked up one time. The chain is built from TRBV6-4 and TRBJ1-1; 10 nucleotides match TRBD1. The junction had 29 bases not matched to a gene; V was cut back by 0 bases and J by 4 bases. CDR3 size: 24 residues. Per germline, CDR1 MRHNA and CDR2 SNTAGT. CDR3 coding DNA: TGTGCCAGCAGTGACTCGAGGTATCAAGGGGACAGGGGAAGTGAGAGGTGTTCCGGCACTGAAGCTTTCTTT. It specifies CASSDSRYQGDRGSERCSGTEAFF.

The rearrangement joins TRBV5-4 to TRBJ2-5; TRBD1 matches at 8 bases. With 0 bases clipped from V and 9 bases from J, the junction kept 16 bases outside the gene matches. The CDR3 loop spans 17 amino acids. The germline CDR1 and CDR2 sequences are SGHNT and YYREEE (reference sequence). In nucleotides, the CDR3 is TGTGCCAGCAGCTTGGTAGGTGGGACAGGCCGGTTGAAGGCCCAGTACTTC. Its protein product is CASSLVGGTGRLKAQYF. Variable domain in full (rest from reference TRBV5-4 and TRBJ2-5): ETGVTQSPTHLIKTRGQQVTLRCSSQSGHNTVSWYQQALGQGPQFIFQYYREEENGRGNFPPRFSGLQFPNYSSELNVNALELDDSALYLCASSLVGGTGRLKAQYFGPGTRLLVL.